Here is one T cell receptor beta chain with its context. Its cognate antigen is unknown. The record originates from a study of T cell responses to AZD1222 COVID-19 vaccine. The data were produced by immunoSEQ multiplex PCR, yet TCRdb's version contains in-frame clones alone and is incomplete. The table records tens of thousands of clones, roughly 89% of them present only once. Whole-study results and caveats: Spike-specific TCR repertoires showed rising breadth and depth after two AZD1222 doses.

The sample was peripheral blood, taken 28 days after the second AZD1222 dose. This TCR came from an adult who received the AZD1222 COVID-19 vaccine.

CDR3 nucleotides: TGCAGCGTTGAGGCCCCCGGGGGCACTGAAGCTTTCTTT. It yields the protein CSVEAPGGTEAFF. This chain joins TRBV29-1 and TRBJ1-1; D might be TRBD1 (5 bases). The CDR3 loop spans 13 amino acids. The germline V gene encodes CDR1 SQVTM and CDR2 ANQGSEA. Trimming took off 3 bases at V and 4 bases at J, with 12 bases between the two ends. Filled out from reference TRBV29-1 and TRBJ1-1, the complete variable domain reads SAVISQKPSRDICQRGTSLTIQCQVDSQVTMMFWYRQQPGQSLTLIATANQGSEATYESGFVIDKFPISRPNLTFSTLTVSNMSPEDSSIYLCSVEAPGGTEAFFGQGTRLTVV.